The clone carrying this T cell receptor (beta chain) was counted a few times. Its antigen remains unknown. Germline assignment: CDR1 LNHDA and CDR2 SQIVND (reference sequence). There are 13 residues in the CDR3. V lost 5 bases, J lost 5 bases, and 13 bases lay in between. TCRdb re-called the reads with MiXCR, one entry per CDR3 protein. The sample yields around 630,000 distinct CDR3 sequences, approximately 24% seen once. These data belong to a study of T cell repertoires in cytomegalovirus infection. In the study overall: CMV infection and matching HLA type were both indicated by public TCR beta signatures.

The study, taken as a whole, reports: Clonotype analysis showed dominance of the ex vivo response by HLA-C-restricted CMV-specific TCR beta clonotypes.

V is TRBV19 and J is TRBJ2-7; possible D gene TRBD2, 5 bases. The receptor was isolated from a human donor in good health (CMV status not recorded). Some clones in this sample may be carry-over from other donors' samples. Specimen: CD8+ T cells from PBMCs. The chain's CDR3 is CASSRADVDEQYF. CDR3 bases: TGTGCCAGTAGTCGAGCGGACGTCGACGAGCAGTACTTC.